This T cell receptor (beta chain) was profiled in a study of CD8 T cells in Susac syndrome. CD8+ and CD4+ T cells from blood underwent TCR beta sequencing. The multiple sclerosis controls were treatment-naive patients with relapsing-remitting disease that was stable or active. TEMRA cells were FACS-enriched, and CD8+ and CD4+ T cells were isolated negatively. V was trimmed by 3 bases and J by 2 bases, leaving 8 bases between them. Germline CDR1 DFQATT, CDR2 SNEGSKA (reference sequence). The CDR3 has 13 amino acids. Random-hexamer reverse transcription was applied to roughly 0.5 to 1 ug RNA. The TCR beta CDR3 was amplified by immunoSEQ multiplex PCR across 54 Vbeta, 13 Jbeta. TCRdb independently ran MiXCR on the immunoSEQ multiplex PCR reads; one entry per CDR3 protein. The table lists approximately 210,000 distinct CDR3 sequences, about 95% of them singletons.

The specimen was CD4+ T cells from PBMCs. This TCR was recovered from a human donor with multiple sclerosis. The chain has TRBV20-1 and TRBJ2-4; D not certain. The CDR3: CSASQEPKNIQYF. CDR3 coding DNA: TGCAGTGCTAGTCAGGAGCCCAAAAACATTCAGTACTTC.